The 31 T cell receptor beta chains given below trace back to one sample, sequenced in a study of blood T cell repertoires in COVID-19. The assay was immunoSEQ multiplex PCR, and TCRdb's table has in-frame clones only and misses some. The data contain some 260,000 clones, over 75% of them singletons. The sample was peripheral blood. The source of these receptors is a woman in her thirties or forties who had recovered from COVID-19.

This clone is a singleton in its sample. This rearrangement joins TRBV5-1 to TRBJ2-1; tentative D call: TRBD2 (6 bases). Germline V gene sequence: CDR1 SGHRS, CDR2 YFSETQ. This CDR3 spans 15 amino acids. V lost 2 bases, J lost 6 bases, and 15 bases lay in between. CDR3 sequence (DNA): TGCGCCAGCAGCTTTGGGGCGGGATCTCTCAATGAGCAGTTCTTC. This sequence encodes CASSFGAGSLNEQFF.

This sequence joins TRBV4-1 and TRBJ2-1, with TRBD2 identical over 7 bases. Trimming removed 3 bases from V and 0 bases from J; junction bases left unmatched: 8. This CDR3 contains 17 residues. The germline V gene encodes CDR1 MGHRA and CDR2 YSYEKL. Written as DNA, the CDR3 is TGCGCCAGCAGCCACCCCCCAGCGGGGAGCTCCTACAATGAGCAGTTCTTC. Encoded protein: CASSHPPAGSSYNEQFF.

The chain couples TRBV19 to TRBJ1-4, with a tentative D call TRBD1 (6 bases). This CDR3 is built from 16 residues. Germline V CDR1 and CDR2: LNHDA, SQIVND (reference sequence). V gave up 6 bases and J gave up 4 bases, with 18 bases separating them. The CDR3 spells CASRQGFGTSNEKLFF. The CDR3 DNA reads TGTGCCAGTAGACAAGGGTTTGGGACAAGTAATGAAAAACTGTTTTTT.

This chain uses TRBV9 with TRBJ2-3, with 8 bases lining up with TRBD1. This CDR3 comprises 15 residues. Losses at the gene ends were 4 bases for V and 9 bases for J; bases not matched to a gene: 13. Per the germline V gene, CDR1 is SGDLS and CDR2 is YYNGEE. This CDR3 reads CASSSADRERITQYF. DNA of the CDR3: TGTGCCAGCAGCTCCGCGGACAGGGAACGAATCACGCAGTATTTT.

The rearrangement uses TRBV4-3 and TRBJ1-3, with D possibly TRBD1 on 5 matching bases. Germline V gives CDR1 LGHNA, CDR2 YSLEER. V lost 0 bases and J lost 0, with 15 bases in between. The CDR3 spans 18 residues. This CDR3 is CASSQDPPGLSSGNTIYF. The DNA for the CDR3 is TGCGCCAGCAGCCAAGATCCCCCGGGACTGTCCTCTGGAAACACCATATATTTT.

This clone was observed a few times. The rearrangement links TRBV9 to TRBJ2-3; D is possibly TRBD2 (6 bases). The CDR3 sequence is 15 residues long. V was clipped by 1 base and J by 0 bases, with 9 bases between them. Germline V lookup: CDR1 SGDLS, CDR2 YYNGEE. The CDR3 DNA sequence: TGTGCCAGCAGCGTATCGGCGGGGAGCACAGATACGCAGTATTTT. Protein sequence: CASSVSAGSTDTQYF. Combining the CDR3 with reference TRBV9 and TRBJ2-3 gives the whole variable domain DSGVTQTPKHLITATGQRVTLRCSPRSGDLSVYWYQQSLDQGLQFLIQYYNGEERAKGNILERFSAQQFPDLHSELNLSSLELGDSALYFCASSVSAGSTDTQYFGPGTRLTVL.

The chain links TRBV7-2 to TRBJ2-7, with D possibly TRBD1 on 6 matching bases. Trimming cost V 5 bases and J 0 bases, with 8 bases left between them. The germline V gene has CDR1 SGHTA and CDR2 FQGNSA. The CDR3 has 13 amino acids. CDR3 DNA sequence: TGTGCCAGCAGCCGGGACATCTCCTACGAGCAGTACTTC. It translates to CASSRDISYEQYF.

The gene calls are TRBV11-1 and TRBJ2-1; maybe TRBD2 (7 bases). This CDR3 region has 16 residues. Germline lookup yields CDR1 SGHAT and CDR2 FQDESV (reference sequence). V lost 3 bases and J lost 2, with 14 bases in between. DNA for the CDR3: TGTGCCAGCAGCTTGGGGCGGGGGCCCCCCTACAATGAGCAGTTCTTC. Its translation: CASSLGRGPPYNEQFF.

The CDR3 here is CASSFETIAKNIQYF. Written as DNA, the CDR3 is TGTGCCAGCAGCTTCGAAACTATAGCCAAAAACATTCAGTACTTC. The chain carries TRBV5-5 and TRBJ2-4, with D unresolved. The CDR3 contains 15 residues. Trimming shortened V by 2 bases and J by 0 bases, and 9 bases separated the two germline ends. Germline assignment: CDR1 SGHKS and CDR2 YYEKEE (reference sequence).

The chain carries TRBV28 and TRBJ1-5; D might be TRBD1 (5 bases). Germline loops: CDR1 MDHEN, CDR2 SYDVKM. Trimming shortened V by 2 bases and J by 3 bases, and 14 bases separated the two germline ends. The CDR3 is 16 amino acids. The CDR3 bases are TGTGCCAGCAGTTTAAGAGGCAGGGTCCACAATCAGCCCCAGCATTTT. Residues: CASSLRGRVHNQPQHF.

The genes are TRBV7-9 and TRBJ1-4; tentatively, D is TRBD1 (5 bases). Germline values: CDR1 SEHNR, CDR2 FQNEAQ (reference sequence). This CDR3 contains 18 residues. V was shortened by 0 bases and J by 2 bases, with 16 bases between the two germline ends. For the CDR3, the DNA is TGTGCCAGCAGCTTAGCTGGGTCGTGGGGCGCGACTAATGAAAAACTGTTTTTT. This translates into CASSLAGSWGATNEKLFF.

The CDR3 loop reads CASSFLSGGSTDTQYF. CDR3 DNA: TGTGCCAGCAGCTTCTTATCAGGGGGGAGCACAGATACGCAGTATTTT. The chain couples TRBV5-5 to TRBJ2-3; TRBD1 might be the D (7 bases). Germline V CDR1 and CDR2: SGHKS, YYEKEE (reference sequence). The CDR3 runs to 16 residues. The V gene lost 2 bases and the J gene lost 0 bases, with 13 bases spanning the gap.

This chain links TRBV19 with TRBJ2-1; D is ambiguous. The germline CDR1 and CDR2 sequences are LNHDA and SQIVND (reference sequence). This CDR3 spans 14 amino acids. The V gene lost 3 bases and the J gene lost 0 bases, with 6 bases spanning the gap. CDR3 loop: CASSIWSSYNEQFF. In DNA, the CDR3 is TGTGCCAGTAGTATCTGGAGCTCCTACAATGAGCAGTTCTTC.

This sequence joins TRBV15 and TRBJ2-2; 10 nucleotides align to TRBD2. The V gene's germline CDR1 is LNHNV and CDR2 YYDKDF (reference sequence). The CDR3 contains 16 residues. V lost 3 bases and J lost 4; bases outside the gene matches: 5. This chain's CDR3 is CATSSPTSGLTGELFF. The DNA of the CDR3 is TGTGCCACCAGCAGCCCGACTAGCGGGCTCACCGGGGAGCTGTTTTTT.

V is TRBV2 and J is TRBJ2-1, with D hard to call. CDR3 length equals 15 residues. CDR1 and CDR2 from the germline V gene are SNHLY and FYNNEI. V lost 3 bases to trimming and J lost 8 bases, with 17 bases between them. CDR3 nucleotide sequence: TGTGCCAGCAGTGATAGAGTAGGAACCAGCGATGAGCAGTTCTTC. Translation gives CASSDRVGTSDEQFF.

This chain joins TRBV9 and TRBJ2-7; weak D call: TRBD1 (6 bases). V was pared by 0 bases and J by 0 bases, with 10 bases between. This CDR3 comprises 15 residues. Germline lookup yields CDR1 SGDLS and CDR2 YYNGEE. The CDR3 DNA sequence: TGTGCCAGCAGCGTAGGGACAGCTTCCTCCTACGAGCAGTACTTC. It yields the protein CASSVGTASSYEQYF.

The CDR3 protein is CASSQEEGDRGFYGYTF. CDR3 sequence (DNA): TGCGCCAGCAGCCAAGAAGAAGGGGACAGGGGGTTCTATGGCTACACCTTC. The rearrangement joins TRBV4-3 to TRBJ1-2; 11 nucleotides line up with TRBD1. The CDR3 extends over 17 amino acids. Germline values: CDR1 LGHNA, CDR2 YSLEER. V was pared by 0 bases and J by 4 bases, with 7 bases of the junction left unmatched.

This clone was counted a few times. V is TRBV6-1 and J is TRBJ1-2, with TRBD1 as a possible D gene (5 bases). The CDR3 spans 13 residues. V was shortened by 3 bases and J by 4 bases, with 9 bases between the two germline ends. Germline values: CDR1 MNHNS, CDR2 SASEGT. The CDR3 loop is CASSEGLLYGYTF. CDR3 DNA: TGTGCCAGCAGTGAGGGGCTTCTCTATGGCTACACCTTC.

The V gene is TRBV18, the J gene TRBJ1-1; D perhaps matches TRBD1 (5 bases). CDR1 and CDR2 (germline): KGHSH, LQKENI. V gave up 0 bases and J gave up 11 bases, with 16 bases separating them. This CDR3 is built from 14 residues. CDR3: CASSPPGRASGAFF. The CDR3 region has the DNA TGTGCCAGCTCACCACCTGGCAGGGCGAGCGGGGCTTTCTTT. The full variable domain, completed using reference TRBV18 and TRBJ1-1, is NAGVMQNPRHLVRRRGQEARLRCSPMKGHSHVYWYRQLPEEGLKFMVYLQKENIIDESGMPKERFSAEFPKEGPSILRIQQVVRGDSAAYFCASSPPGRASGAFFGQGTRLTVV.

The rearrangement links TRBV7-8 to TRBJ1-2; 9 bases align to TRBD1. Trimming cost V 6 bases and J 5 bases; bases outside gene matches: 4. CDR1 is SGHVS and CDR2 is FQNEAQ in the germline V gene. The CDR3 runs 13 residues. The CDR3 reads CASRRTGEYGYTF. The CDR3 DNA follows: TGTGCCAGCAGGCGGACAGGGGAGTATGGCTACACCTTC.

The chain uses TRBV18 and TRBJ2-1, with 13 bases lining up with TRBD2. The CDR3 consists of 16 residues. Germline CDR1 KGHSH, CDR2 LQKENI. V dropped 1 base and J dropped 9; count of bases not matched to a gene: 6. The CDR3: CASSPQGLAGVSEQFF. The CDR3 coding sequence is TGTGCCAGCTCACCACAAGGACTAGCGGGAGTCAGTGAGCAGTTCTTC. The entire variable domain, with the rest obtained from reference TRBV18 and TRBJ2-1, is as follows: NAGVMQNPRHLVRRRGQEARLRCSPMKGHSHVYWYRQLPEEGLKFMVYLQKENIIDESGMPKERFSAEFPKEGPSILRIQQVVRGDSAAYFCASSPQGLAGVSEQFFGPGTRLTVL.

The rearrangement joins TRBV11-3 to TRBJ2-7; no clear D gene. V was shortened by 5 bases and J by 2 bases, with 10 bases between the two germline ends. The CDR3 length is 13 residues. Germline V gene lookup returns CDR1 SGHNT and CDR2 YENEEA. The CDR3 protein is CASSENTAYEQYF. CDR3 nucleotide sequence: TGTGCCAGCAGCGAGAATACGGCCTACGAGCAGTACTTC.

The chain joins TRBV30 to TRBJ2-3; D unclear. Germline V gene sequence: CDR1 GTSNPN, CDR2 SVGIG (reference sequence). This CDR3 comprises 11 residues. Trimming left V 6 bases short and J 7 bases short, with 11 bases between. CDR3 sequence (DNA): TGTGCCTGCCGACTCCCACATACGCAGTATTTT. It is translated as CACRLPHTQYF.

CDR3 amino acids: CAWSVHSYGYTF. The CDR3 nucleotides read TGTGCCTGGAGTGTACACAGCTATGGCTACACCTTC. This chain uses TRBV30 with TRBJ1-2; no reliable D call. V lost 0 bases, J lost 4 bases, and 6 bases lay in between. Looked up from germline, CDR1 is GTSNPN and CDR2 is SVGIG (reference sequence). The length of the CDR3 is 12 residues.

J is TRBJ2-3 and V is TRBV4-3, with 8 bases matching TRBD1. Per germline, CDR1 LGHNA and CDR2 YSLEER. The CDR3 is 16 residues long. Losses at the gene ends were 0 bases for V and 2 bases for J; bases not matched to a gene: 4. The CDR3 spells CASSQETGVNTDTQYF. For the CDR3, the DNA is TGCGCCAGCAGCCAAGAGACAGGGGTGAACACAGATACGCAGTATTTT.

This clone appeared a few times. The chain uses TRBV28 and TRBJ1-1; 7 nucleotides line up with TRBD1. With V trimmed by 5 bases and J by 0 bases, 15 bases remained unmatched. Germline V lookup: CDR1 MDHEN, CDR2 SYDVKM. The CDR3 extends over 18 amino acids. CDR3 sequence: CASSTSTGRRFMNTEAFF. CDR3 DNA: TGTGCCAGCAGTACCTCGACAGGGCGAAGGTTTATGAACACTGAAGCTTTCTTT.

The V gene is TRBV6-1, the J gene TRBJ2-7; D not certain. Germline-derived CDR1 and CDR2 are MNHNS and SASEGT. The CDR3 length is 12 residues. V was pared by 2 bases and J by 3 bases, with 5 bases between. CDR3 sequence: CASSELRYEQYF. The CDR3 DNA sequence: TGTGCCAGCAGTGAACTTCGCTACGAGCAGTACTTC.

The chain has TRBV2 and TRBJ1-5, with 7 bases matching TRBD1. With 7 bases clipped from V and 0 bases from J, the junction kept 6 bases outside the gene matches. Germline values: CDR1 SNHLY, CDR2 FYNNEI. CDR3 size: 15 residues. The CDR3 nucleotides are TGTGCCAGCACTTTCTGGACAGGTAGCAATCAGCCCCAGCATTTT. It codes for CASTFWTGSNQPQHF.

The chain recombines TRBV5-1 with TRBJ1-1, with D hard to call. The CDR3 consists of 16 residues. The germline V and J ends were trimmed by 0 bases and 6 bases, with 18 bases remaining between them. Germline CDR1 and CDR2: SGHRS and YFSETQ. This CDR3 reads CASSLVQRDFGAEAFF. The CDR3 DNA is TGCGCCAGCAGCTTGGTTCAGCGGGATTTCGGGGCTGAAGCTTTCTTT.

The chain carries TRBV18 and TRBJ2-5; no firm D call. The CDR3 runs to 14 residues. CDR1 and CDR2 (germline): KGHSH, LQKENI. V shed 4 bases and J shed 1 base, with 10 bases lying between them. CDR3: CASSLRQGQETQYF. Here the CDR3 DNA reads TGTGCCAGCTCACTAAGACAAGGCCAAGAGACCCAGTACTTC.

The V call is TRBV28, the J call TRBJ1-4; D may be TRBD1 (6 bases). CDR1 and CDR2 from the germline V gene are MDHEN and SYDVKM. The CDR3 runs to 15 residues. With 6 bases removed from V and 5 bases from J, the gap between germline ends came to 16 bases. CDR3 bases: TGTGCCAGCAGCGGGGGGTGGAGGGGGAATGAAAAACTGTTTTTT. Translating gives CASSGGWRGNEKLFF.